This T cell receptor beta chain was recovered during a study of CD8 T cells in Susac syndrome. With random hexamers, roughly 0.5 to 1 ug RNA was reverse transcribed. TCRdb reprocessed the immunoSEQ multiplex PCR reads via MiXCR and lists one record per CDR3 protein. The table includes about 120,000 distinct CDR3 sequences, nearly 95% detected once. The table lists this clonotype with a count of one. CDR3 length: 14 amino acids. The ends were cut back, 4 bases at V and 6 bases at J, with 13 bases in the middle. The germline gives CDR1 SNHLY, CDR2 FYNNEI. The receptor was isolated from a human donor in good health. What was sequenced was CD4+ T cells from PBMCs. The rearrangement joins TRBV2 to TRBJ2-1; possibly TRBD2 for D (5 bases). This CDR3 reads CASSGGIRGNEQFF. The DNA for the CDR3 is TGTGCCAGCAGTGGGGGAATTCGGGGCAATGAGCAGTTCTTC. The full variable domain, with the rest looked up from reference TRBV2 and TRBJ2-1, is EPEVTQTPSHQVTQMGQEVILRCVPISNHLYFYWYRQILGQKVEFLVSFYNNEISEKSEIFDDQFSVERPDGSNFTLKIRSTKLEDSAMYFCASSGGIRGNEQFFGPGTRLTVL.